This TCR beta chain is from a study of blood T cell repertoires in COVID-19. Here immunoSEQ multiplex PCR was the method, and the copy in TCRdb shows in-frame clones only, minus some. The profile covers 300,000 to 400,000 clones, with approximately 90% appearing a single time and 1% taken by the ten largest. This TCR was recovered from a man aged 18 to 29 who had recovered from COVID-19. The sequenced sample consisted of PBMCs or T cells enriched from blood (not recorded which).

Written as DNA, the CDR3 is TGTGCCAGCAGCGCGGGACTAGCGGGAGTGTCCCTGGGTGAGCAGTTCTTC. This codes for CASSAGLAGVSLGEQFF. V is TRBV9 and J is TRBJ2-1; 14 bases match TRBD2. The CDR3 loop spans 17 amino acids. V shed 3 bases and J 9 bases; nucleotides not matched to a gene: 11. The germline V gene encodes CDR1 SGDLS and CDR2 YYNGEE. The whole variable domain, remainder taken from reference TRBV9 and TRBJ2-1, is DSGVTQTPKHLITATGQRVTLRCSPRSGDLSVYWYQQSLDQGLQFLIQYYNGEERAKGNILERFSAQQFPDLHSELNLSSLELGDSALYFCASSAGLAGVSLGEQFFGPGTRLTVL.